This T cell receptor beta chain was retrieved from a study of blood T cell repertoires in COVID-19. For the study at large: The United States, Italy and Spain provided the acute and convalescent COVID-19 samples.

The CDR3 spans 13 residues. In germline, CDR1 is SQVTM, CDR2 ANQGSEA. Trimming took off 6 bases at V and 1 base at J, with 12 bases between the two ends. This table comes from immunoSEQ multiplex PCR, and its TCRdb copy is limited to in-frame clones, with some not included. The sample carries about 130,000 clones, about 80% recorded once. J is TRBJ1-1 and V is TRBV29-1; a weak D match, TRBD1 (5 bases). The clonotype was recovered from an elderly woman with acute or convalescent COVID-19. Sequencing was carried out using peripheral blood. The CDR3 reads CSVARQGNTEAFF. The CDR3 nucleotides read TGCAGCGTCGCCAGGCAGGGGAACACTGAAGCTTTCTTT.